This T cell receptor beta chain was documented in a study of blood T cells in healthy people across ages. CDR3 length: 15 residues. CDR1 and CDR2 (germline): MNHEY, SMNVEV (reference sequence). This clonotype was counted a few times. Its antigen is not identified. Using a J-beta primer mix together with a sample-barcoded 5' primer, a second PCR was run for about 6 to 12 cycles. Each CDR3 protein gets one entry after TCRdb re-called the 5' RACE reads with MiXCR. The sample has over 1,500,000 distinct CDR3 sequences, around half seen once. Per sample, extraction of total RNA gave at least 5 micrograms in every case. Whole-study findings and limits: There were more naive CD4+ cells and higher diversity in long-lived donors than in aged donors. A strong correlation between TCR beta diversity and naive T cell percentage was seen. Roughly linear declines in TCR beta diversity per million T cells occurred with age.

The chain carries TRBV27 and TRBJ2-7; 8 bases are shared with TRBD2. The sample consisted of blood. This TCR was recovered from a middle-aged woman in good health. The CDR3 DNA reads TGTGCAACTTCGCGGGGGGACGGGGCGTCCTACGAGCAGTACTTC. Translating it yields CATSRGDGASYEQYF.